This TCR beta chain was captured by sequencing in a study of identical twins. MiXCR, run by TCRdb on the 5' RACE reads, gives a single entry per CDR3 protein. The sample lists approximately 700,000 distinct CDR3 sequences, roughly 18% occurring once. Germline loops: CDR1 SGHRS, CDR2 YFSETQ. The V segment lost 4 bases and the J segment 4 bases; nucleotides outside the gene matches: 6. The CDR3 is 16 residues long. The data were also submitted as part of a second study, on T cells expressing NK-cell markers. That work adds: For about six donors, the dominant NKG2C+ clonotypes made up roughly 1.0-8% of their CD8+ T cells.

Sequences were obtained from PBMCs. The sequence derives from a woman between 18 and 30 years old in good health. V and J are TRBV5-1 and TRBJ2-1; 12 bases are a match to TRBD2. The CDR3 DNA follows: TGCGCCAGCAGCCCCGGACTAGCGGGACCTTACAATGAGCAGTTCTTC. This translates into CASSPGLAGPYNEQFF.